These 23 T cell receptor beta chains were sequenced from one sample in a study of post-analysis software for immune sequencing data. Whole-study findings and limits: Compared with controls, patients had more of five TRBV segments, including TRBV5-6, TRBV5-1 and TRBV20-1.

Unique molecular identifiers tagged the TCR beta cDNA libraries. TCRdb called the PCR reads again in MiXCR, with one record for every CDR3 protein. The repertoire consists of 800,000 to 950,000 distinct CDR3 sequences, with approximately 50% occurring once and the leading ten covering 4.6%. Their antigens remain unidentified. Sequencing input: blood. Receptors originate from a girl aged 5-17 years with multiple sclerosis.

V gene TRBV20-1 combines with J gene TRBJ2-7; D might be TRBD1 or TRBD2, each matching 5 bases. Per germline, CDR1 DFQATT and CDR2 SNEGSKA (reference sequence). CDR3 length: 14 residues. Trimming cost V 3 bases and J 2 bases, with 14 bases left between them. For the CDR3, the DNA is TGCAGTGCTAGTTTCACCGGGACCCCCTACGAGCAGTACTTC. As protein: CSASFTGTPYEQYF.

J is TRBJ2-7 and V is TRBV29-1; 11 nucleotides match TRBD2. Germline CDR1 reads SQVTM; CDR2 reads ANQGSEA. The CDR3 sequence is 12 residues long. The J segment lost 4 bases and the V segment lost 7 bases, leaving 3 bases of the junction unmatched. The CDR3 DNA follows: TGCAGCGGACTAGCGGGACCTTACGAGCAGTACTTC. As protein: CSGLAGPYEQYF.

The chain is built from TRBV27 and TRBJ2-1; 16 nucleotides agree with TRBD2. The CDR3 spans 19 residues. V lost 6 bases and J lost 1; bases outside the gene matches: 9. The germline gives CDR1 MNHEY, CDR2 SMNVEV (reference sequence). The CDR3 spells CASRPLGGLAGGSYNEQFF. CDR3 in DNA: TGTGCCAGCAGGCCCTTAGGGGGACTAGCGGGAGGGTCCTACAATGAGCAGTTCTTC.

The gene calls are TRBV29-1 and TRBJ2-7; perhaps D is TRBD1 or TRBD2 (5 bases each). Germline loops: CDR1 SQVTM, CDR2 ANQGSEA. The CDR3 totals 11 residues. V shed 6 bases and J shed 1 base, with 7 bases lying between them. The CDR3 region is CSVGESYEQYF. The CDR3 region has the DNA TGCAGCGTGGGGGAATCCTACGAGCAGTACTTC.

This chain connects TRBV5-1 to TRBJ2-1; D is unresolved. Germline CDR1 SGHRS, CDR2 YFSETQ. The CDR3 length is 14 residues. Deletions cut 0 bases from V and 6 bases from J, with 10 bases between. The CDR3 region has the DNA TGCGCCAGCAGCTTGGGGGATCTAAGCAATGAGCAGTTCTTC. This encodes CASSLGDLSNEQFF.

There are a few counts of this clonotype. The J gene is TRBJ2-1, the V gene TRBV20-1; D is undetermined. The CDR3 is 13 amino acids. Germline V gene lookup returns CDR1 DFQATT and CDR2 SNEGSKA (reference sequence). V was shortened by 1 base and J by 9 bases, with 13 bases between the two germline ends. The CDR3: CSARAPGPVEQFF. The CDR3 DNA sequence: TGCAGTGCTAGAGCCCCCGGGCCGGTTGAGCAGTTCTTC.

The chain's CDR3 is CASSPGGAGQPQHF. For the CDR3, the DNA is TGCGCCAGCAGCCCTGGGGGCGCCGGTCAGCCCCAGCATTTT. This sequence joins TRBV5-1 and TRBJ1-5, with D tentatively TRBD1 (6 bases). V was pared by 4 bases and J by 6 bases, with 14 bases between. The CDR3 is 14 residues long. Germline values: CDR1 SGHRS, CDR2 YFSETQ.

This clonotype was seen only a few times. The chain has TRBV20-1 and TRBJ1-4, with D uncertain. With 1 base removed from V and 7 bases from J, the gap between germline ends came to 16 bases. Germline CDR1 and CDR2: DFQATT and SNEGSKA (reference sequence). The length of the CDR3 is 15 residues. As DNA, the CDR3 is TGCAGTGCTAGAGTTCGGGAACAGTTTCCTGAAAAACTGTTTTTT. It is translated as CSARVREQFPEKLFF.

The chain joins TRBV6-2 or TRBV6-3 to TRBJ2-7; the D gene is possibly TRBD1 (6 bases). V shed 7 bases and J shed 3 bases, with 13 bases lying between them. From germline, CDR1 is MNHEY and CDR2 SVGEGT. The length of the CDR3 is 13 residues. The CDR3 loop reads CASKLWDNYEQYF. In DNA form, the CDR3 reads TGTGCCAGCAAACTTTGGGACAACTACGAGCAGTACTTC.

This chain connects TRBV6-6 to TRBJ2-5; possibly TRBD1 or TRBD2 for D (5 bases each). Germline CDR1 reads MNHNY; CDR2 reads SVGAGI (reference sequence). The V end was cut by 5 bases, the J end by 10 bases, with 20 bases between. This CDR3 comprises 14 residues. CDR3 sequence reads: CASSQGGGVRDQYF. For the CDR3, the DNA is TGTGCCAGCAGTCAGGGTGGGGGAGTCAGAGACCAGTACTTC.

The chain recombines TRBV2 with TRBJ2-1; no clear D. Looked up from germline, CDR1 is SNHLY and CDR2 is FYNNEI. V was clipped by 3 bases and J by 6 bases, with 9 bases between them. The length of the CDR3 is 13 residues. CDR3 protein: CASSDPFGNEQFF. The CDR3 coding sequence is TGTGCCAGCAGTGACCCTTTTGGCAATGAGCAGTTCTTC.

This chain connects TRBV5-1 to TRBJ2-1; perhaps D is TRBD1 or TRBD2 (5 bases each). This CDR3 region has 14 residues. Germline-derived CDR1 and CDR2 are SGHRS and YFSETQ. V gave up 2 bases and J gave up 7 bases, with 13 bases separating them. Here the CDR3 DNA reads TGCGCCAGCAGCTTCCTGAGTTGGGGGAATGAGCAGTTCTTC. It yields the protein CASSFLSWGNEQFF. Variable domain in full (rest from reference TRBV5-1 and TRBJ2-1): KAGVTQTPRYLIKTRGQQVTLSCSPISGHRSVSWYQQTPGQGLQFLFEYFSETQRNKGNFPGRFSGRQFSNSRSEMNVSTLELGDSALYLCASSFLSWGNEQFFGPGTRLTVL.

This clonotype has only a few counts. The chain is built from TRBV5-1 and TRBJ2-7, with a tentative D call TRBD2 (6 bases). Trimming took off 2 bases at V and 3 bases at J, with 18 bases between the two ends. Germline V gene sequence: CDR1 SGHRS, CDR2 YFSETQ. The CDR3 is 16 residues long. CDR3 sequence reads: CASSFITGSGDYEQYF. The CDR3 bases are TGCGCCAGCAGCTTTATTACCGGGTCGGGGGACTACGAGCAGTACTTC.

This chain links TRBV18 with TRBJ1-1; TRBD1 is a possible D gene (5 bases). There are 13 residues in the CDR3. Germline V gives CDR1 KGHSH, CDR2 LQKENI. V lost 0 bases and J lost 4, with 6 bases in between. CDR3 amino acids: CASSPPGTTEAFF. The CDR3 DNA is TGTGCCAGCTCACCACCGGGGACCACTGAAGCTTTCTTT.

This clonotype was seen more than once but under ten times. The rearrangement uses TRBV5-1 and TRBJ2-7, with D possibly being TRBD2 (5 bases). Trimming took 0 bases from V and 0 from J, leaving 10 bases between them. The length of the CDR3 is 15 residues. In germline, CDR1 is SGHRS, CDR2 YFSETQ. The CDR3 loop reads CASSLGTDDSYEQYF. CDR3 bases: TGCGCCAGCAGCTTGGGGACTGATGACTCCTACGAGCAGTACTTC.

The CDR3 sequence is CASSQDRSGGPGETQYF. CDR3 nucleotides: TGTGCCAGCAGCCAAGATAGGTCGGGAGGGCCGGGGGAGACCCAGTACTTC. V is TRBV3-1 and J is TRBJ2-5; 8 nucleotides agree with TRBD2. The CDR3 runs 17 residues. The germline CDR1 and CDR2 sequences are LGHDT and YNNKEL (reference sequence). Losses at the gene ends were 0 bases for V and 5 bases for J; bases not matched to a gene: 11.

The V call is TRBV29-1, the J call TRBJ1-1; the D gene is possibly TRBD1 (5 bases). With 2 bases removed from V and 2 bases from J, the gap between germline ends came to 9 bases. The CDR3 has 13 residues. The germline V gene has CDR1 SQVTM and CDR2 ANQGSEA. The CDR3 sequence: CSVERGSNTEAFF. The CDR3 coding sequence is TGCAGCGTTGAACGGGGGAGTAACACTGAAGCTTTCTTT.

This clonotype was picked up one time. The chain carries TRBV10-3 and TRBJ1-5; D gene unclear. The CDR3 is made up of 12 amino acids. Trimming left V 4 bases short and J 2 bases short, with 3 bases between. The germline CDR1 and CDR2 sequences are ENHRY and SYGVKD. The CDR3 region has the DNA TGTGCCATCAGTGCGGGCAATCAGCCCCAGCATTTT. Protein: CAISAGNQPQHF.

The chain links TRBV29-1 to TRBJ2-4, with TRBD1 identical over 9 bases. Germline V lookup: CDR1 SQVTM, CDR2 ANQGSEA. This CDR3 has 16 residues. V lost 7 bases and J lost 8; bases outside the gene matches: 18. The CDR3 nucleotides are TGCAGCGCCGGCACGTGGGACAGGGTTTTGTCATACATTCAGTACTTC. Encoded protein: CSAGTWDRVLSYIQYF.

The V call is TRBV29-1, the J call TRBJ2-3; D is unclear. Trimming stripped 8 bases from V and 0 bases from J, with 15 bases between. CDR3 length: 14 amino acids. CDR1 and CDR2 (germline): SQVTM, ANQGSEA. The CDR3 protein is CSSALYSSTDTQYF. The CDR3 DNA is TGCAGCAGCGCCCTTTATTCTAGCACAGATACGCAGTATTTT.

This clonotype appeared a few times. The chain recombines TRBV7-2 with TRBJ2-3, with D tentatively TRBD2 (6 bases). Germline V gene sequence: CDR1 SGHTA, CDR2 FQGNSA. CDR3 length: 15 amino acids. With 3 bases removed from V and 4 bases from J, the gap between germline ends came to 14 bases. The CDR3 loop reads CASSLKAGRADTQYF. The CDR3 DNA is TGTGCCAGCAGCTTGAAGGCGGGACGCGCAGATACGCAGTATTTT. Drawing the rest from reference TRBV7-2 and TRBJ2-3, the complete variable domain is GAGVSQSPSNKVTEKGKDVELRCDPISGHTALYWYRQSLGQGLEFLIYFQGNSAPDKSGLPSDRFSAERTGGSVSTLTIQRTQQEDSAVYLCASSLKAGRADTQYFGPGTRLTVL.

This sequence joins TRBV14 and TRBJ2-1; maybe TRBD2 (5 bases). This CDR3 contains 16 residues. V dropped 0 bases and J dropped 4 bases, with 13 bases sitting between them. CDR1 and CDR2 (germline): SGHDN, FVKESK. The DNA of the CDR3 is TGTGCCAGCAGCCAAGATCCCCCTACTAGTTACAATGAGCAGTTCTTC. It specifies CASSQDPPTSYNEQFF.

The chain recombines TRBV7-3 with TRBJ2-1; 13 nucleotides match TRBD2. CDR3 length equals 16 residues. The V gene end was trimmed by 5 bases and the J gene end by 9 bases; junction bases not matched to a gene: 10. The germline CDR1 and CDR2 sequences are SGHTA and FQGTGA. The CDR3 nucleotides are TGTGCCAGCAGCCCACCGGGACTAGCGGGGCTAGCTGAGCAGTTCTTC. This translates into CASSPPGLAGLAEQFF. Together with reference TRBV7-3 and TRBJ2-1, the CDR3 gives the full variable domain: GAGVSQTPSNKVTEKGKYVELRCDPISGHTALYWYRQSLGQGPEFLIYFQGTGAADDSGLPNDRFFAVRPEGSVSTLKIQRTERGDSAVYLCASSPPGLAGLAEQFFGPGTRLTVL.